The 5 T cell receptor beta chains reported below all come from one sample, sequenced in a study of blood T cell repertoires in COVID-19. Assay used: immunoSEQ multiplex PCR; TCRdb lists only in-frame clones, some missing. The sample lists about 120,000 clones; approximately 81% were seen once. Sequencing was done on a sample of peripheral blood. All receptors derive from a woman older than 75 with acute or convalescent COVID-19.

The chain is built from TRBV6-6 and TRBJ1-4, with D perhaps matching TRBD1 (6 bases). Germline loops: CDR1 MNHNY, CDR2 SVGAGI (reference sequence). The CDR3 loop spans 16 amino acids. V was clipped by 4 bases and J by 6 bases, with 18 bases between them. The CDR3 bases are TGTGCCAGCAGTTTCACGCCCGGGGACACCCATGAAAAACTGTTTTTT. This codes for CASSFTPGDTHEKLFF.

V is TRBV7-9 and J is TRBJ2-7, with a possible D match to TRBD1 (5 bases). Germline V gives CDR1 SEHNR, CDR2 FQNEAQ (reference sequence). CDR3 length: 14 amino acids. V lost 2 bases, J lost 6 bases, and 14 bases lay in between. The DNA for the CDR3 is TGTGCCAGCAGCTTATCCGCTGGACAAGGCGAGCAGTACTTC. It codes for CASSLSAGQGEQYF.

The rearrangement links TRBV28 to TRBJ1-1; 7 bases fit TRBD1. Unmatched junction bases numbered 9, after V lost 5 bases and J lost 0 bases. This CDR3 contains 16 residues. The germline V gene encodes CDR1 MDHEN and CDR2 SYDVKM. CDR3: CASSPVRGPMNTEAFF. Here the CDR3 DNA reads TGTGCCAGCAGTCCGGTGAGGGGGCCCATGAACACTGAAGCTTTCTTT.

V usage is TRBV7-2 and J usage is TRBJ1-5, with a weak D call TRBD1 (6 bases). This CDR3 is 17 amino acids long. V was shortened by 5 bases and J by 5 bases, with 22 bases between the two germline ends. Germline CDR1 is SGHTA and CDR2 is FQGNSA. The chain's CDR3 is CASSPHRGSPKDQPQHF. CDR3 coding DNA: TGTGCCAGCAGCCCTCATAGGGGGAGCCCCAAGGATCAGCCCCAGCATTTT.

The rearrangement uses TRBV4-3 and TRBJ1-1; D might be TRBD1 (6 bases). V was shortened by 2 bases and J by 1 base, with 8 bases between the two germline ends. The CDR3 consists of 14 residues. Germline CDR1 reads LGHNA; CDR2 reads YSLEER. CDR3 in DNA: TGCGCCAGCAGCCAACACAGGGAGAACACTGAAGCTTTCTTT. Encoded protein: CASSQHRENTEAFF.